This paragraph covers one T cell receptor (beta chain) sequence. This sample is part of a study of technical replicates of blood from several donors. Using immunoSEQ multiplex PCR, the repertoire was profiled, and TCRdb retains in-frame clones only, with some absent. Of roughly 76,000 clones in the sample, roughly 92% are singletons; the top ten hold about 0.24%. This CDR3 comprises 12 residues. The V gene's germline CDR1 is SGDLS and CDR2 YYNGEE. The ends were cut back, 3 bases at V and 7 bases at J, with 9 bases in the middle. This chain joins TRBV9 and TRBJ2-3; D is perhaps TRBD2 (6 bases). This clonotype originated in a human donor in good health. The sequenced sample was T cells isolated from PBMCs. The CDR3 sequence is CASSEEGNTQYF. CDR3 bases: TGTGCCAGCAGCGAGGAGGGGAATACGCAGTATTTT. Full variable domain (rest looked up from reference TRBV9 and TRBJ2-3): DSGVTQTPKHLITATGQRVTLRCSPRSGDLSVYWYQQSLDQGLQFLIQYYNGEERAKGNILERFSAQQFPDLHSELNLSSLELGDSALYFCASSEEGNTQYFGPGTRLTVL.